These 27 T cell receptor beta chains came from one sample sequenced in a study of control samples from healthy donors and cancer patients. The repertoire was sequenced with immunoSEQ multiplex PCR; TCRdb's copy has only in-frame clones and lacks some. The sample has about 170,000 clones, 91% seen once. The specimen sequenced was blood. The receptor set was obtained from a woman aged 25 to 39 in good health.

V and J are TRBV10-3 and TRBJ1-4; a possible D gene is TRBD1 (6 bases). Germline-derived CDR1 and CDR2 are ENHRY and SYGVKD. This CDR3 has 15 residues. Trimming shortened V by 6 bases and J by 4 bases, and 15 bases separated the two germline ends. The CDR3 loop is CAIRFSGTSNEKLFF. CDR3 DNA: TGTGCCATCAGGTTTAGTGGGACAAGTAATGAAAAACTGTTTTTT.

V and J are TRBV3-1 (or the pseudogene TRBV3-2) and TRBJ1-3; D remains ambiguous. CDR1 LGHDT and CDR2 YNNKEL come from the germline V gene (reference sequence). The CDR3 consists of 15 residues. Trimming stripped 0 bases from V and 0 bases from J, with 6 bases between. The CDR3 spells CASSQDQSSGNTIYF. The CDR3 DNA is TGTGCCAGCAGCCAAGATCAATCCTCTGGAAACACCATATATTTT.

V gene TRBV30 combines with J gene TRBJ1-4; D remains unclear. The germline V and J ends were trimmed by 0 bases and 3 bases, with 11 bases remaining between them. CDR1 is GTSNPN and CDR2 is SVGIG in the germline V gene (reference sequence). The CDR3 extends over 15 amino acids. CDR3 protein: CAWSVRGIANEKLFF. CDR3 sequence (DNA): TGTGCCTGGAGTGTACGGGGTATCGCTAATGAAAAACTGTTTTTT.

The V gene is TRBV5-4, the J gene TRBJ1-2, with TRBD1 identical over 8 bases. This CDR3 spans 15 amino acids. Germline assignment: CDR1 SGHNT and CDR2 YYREEE (reference sequence). The ends lost 6 bases at V and 4 bases at J; junction bases unmatched: 11. The CDR3 DNA reads TGTGCCAGCAACAGACAACAGGGGGGGGTCTATGGCTACACCTTC. Encoded protein: CASNRQQGGVYGYTF.

The gene calls are TRBV29-1 and TRBJ1-5; a weak D match, TRBD1 (6 bases). Germline loops: CDR1 SQVTM, CDR2 ANQGSEA. V was clipped by 4 bases and J by 0 bases, with 10 bases between them. The CDR3 contains 14 residues. The CDR3 region is CSVGTAYSNQPQHF. The CDR3 DNA reads as TGCAGCGTTGGGACAGCTTATAGCAATCAGCCCCAGCATTTT.

V usage is TRBV2 and J usage is TRBJ1-2; D is undetermined. V lost 3 bases to trimming and J lost 4 bases, with 6 bases between them. Germline CDR1 SNHLY, CDR2 FYNNEI. This CDR3 spans 12 amino acids. CDR3 sequence (DNA): TGTGCCAGCAGTGACCAGGCCTATGGCTACACCTTC. Translation gives CASSDQAYGYTF.

This sequence joins TRBV6-6 and TRBJ2-4, with a weak D call TRBD1 (6 bases). Germline values: CDR1 MNHNY, CDR2 SVGAGI (reference sequence). The CDR3 length is 14 residues. Trimming stripped 0 bases from V and 5 bases from J, with 8 bases between. The CDR3 DNA reads TGTGCCAGCAGTTACTCAGGGGGTGAAAACATTCAGTACTTC. It translates to CASSYSGGENIQYF.

The CDR3 sequence is CASSPGQGFGYTF. Here the CDR3 DNA reads TGTGCCAGCAGTCCGGGACAGGGGTTTGGCTACACCTTC. The gene calls are TRBV12-3 or TRBV12-4 and TRBJ1-2; 10 positions match TRBD1. The CDR3 runs 13 residues. Losses at the gene ends were 5 bases for V and 7 bases for J; bases not matched to a gene: 4.

The gene calls are TRBV28 and TRBJ2-7; TRBD1 matches 11 bases. This CDR3 comprises 15 residues. CDR1 and CDR2 from the germline V gene are MDHEN and SYDVKM. V lost 2 bases to trimming and J lost 4 bases; unmatched junction nucleotides: 4. The DNA for the CDR3 is TGTGCCAGCAGTTTAGCGGGACAGGGGGAGTACGAGCAGTACTTC. Amino acids: CASSLAGQGEYEQYF. Supplemented by reference TRBV28 and TRBJ2-7, the full variable domain reads DVKVTQSSRYLVKRTGEKVFLECVQDMDHENMFWYRQDPGLGLRLIYFSYDVKMKEKGDIPEGYSVSREKKERFSLILESASTNQTSMYLCASSLAGQGEYEQYFGPGTRLTVT.

This chain links TRBV6-4 with TRBJ1-2; perhaps TRBD1 as D (6 bases). Germline V CDR1 and CDR2: MRHNA, SNTAGT. The CDR3 has 13 amino acids. V gave up 3 bases and J gave up 4 bases, with 9 bases separating them. The DNA for the CDR3 is TGTGCCAGCAGTGAGGAGGGGGGCTATGGCTACACCTTC. Translation: CASSEEGGYGYTF.

The chain is built from TRBV10-3 and TRBJ2-5; D may be TRBD2 (5 bases). The germline gives CDR1 ENHRY, CDR2 SYGVKD. The V and J ends lost 2 bases and 2 bases respectively, with 6 bases between them. The CDR3 totals 13 residues. For the CDR3, the DNA is TGTGCCATCAGTGAGGGACTGCAAGAGACCCAGTACTTC. Translating gives CAISEGLQETQYF.

This rearrangement joins TRBV18 to TRBJ2-5; 12 bases fit TRBD1. Trimming cost V 2 bases and J 5 bases; bases outside gene matches: 3. The CDR3 extends over 15 amino acids. Germline lookup yields CDR1 KGHSH and CDR2 LQKENI. As DNA, the CDR3 is TGTGCCAGCTCACCAGGGACAGGGGGCGCCGAGACCCAGTACTTC. Translated, it gives CASSPGTGGAETQYF.

This sequence joins TRBV19 and TRBJ1-5; the match to TRBD1 covers 7 bases. The CDR3 has 12 amino acids. The V segment lost 8 bases and the J segment 11 bases; nucleotides outside the gene matches: 9. Germline-derived CDR1 and CDR2 are LNHDA and SQIVND (reference sequence). This chain's CDR3 is CASRFQGGSQHF. The CDR3 DNA follows: TGTGCCAGTCGATTCCAGGGGGGGTCCCAGCATTTT.

The J gene is TRBJ1-4, the V gene TRBV7-6; D might be TRBD1 (5 bases). This CDR3 has 17 amino acids. Trimming removed 1 base from V and 3 bases from J, with 15 bases in between. CDR1 and CDR2 (germline): SGHVS, FNYEAQ. The DNA of the CDR3 is TGTGCCAGCAGCTTAGAGGGACCAGGGTCGGCTAATGAAAAACTGTTTTTT. Protein sequence: CASSLEGPGSANEKLFF.

The sample holds one count of this clone. The chain uses TRBV10-3 and TRBJ1-1; D is unclear. The CDR3 extends over 13 amino acids. The germline V and J ends were trimmed by 8 bases and 0 bases, with 10 bases remaining between them. The germline V gene has CDR1 ENHRY and CDR2 SYGVKD. CDR3 region: CAIGEVMNTEAFF. In nucleotides, the CDR3 is TGTGCCATCGGAGAAGTCATGAACACTGAAGCTTTCTTT.

CDR3 sequence reads: CASSLVRGSMADTQYF. The CDR3 DNA reads TGTGCCAGCAGCTTAGTGCGGGGGAGTATGGCAGATACGCAGTATTTT. The V gene is TRBV7-8, the J gene TRBJ2-3; 7 nucleotides align to TRBD2. The length of the CDR3 is 16 residues. Losses at the gene ends were 1 base for V and 4 bases for J; bases not matched to a gene: 8. The germline CDR1 and CDR2 sequences are SGHVS and FQNEAQ.

This clone was seen just once. The DNA for the CDR3 is TGTGCCAGTACGGGACAGGGGTACAATGAGCAGTTCTTC. It is translated as CASTGQGYNEQFF. This sequence joins TRBV2 and TRBJ2-1; 10 bases fit TRBD1. In germline, CDR1 is SNHLY, CDR2 FYNNEI. This CDR3 comprises 13 residues. With V trimmed by 9 bases and J by 4 bases, 3 bases remained unmatched.

The chain recombines TRBV7-2 with TRBJ2-3; 9 positions match TRBD1. CDR1 and CDR2 from the germline V gene are SGHTA and FQGNSA. Trimming removed 6 bases from V and 6 bases from J; junction bases left unmatched: 1. This CDR3 is 12 amino acids long. Here the CDR3 reads CASRGQGDTQYF. CDR3 in DNA: TGTGCCAGCAGAGGACAGGGGGATACGCAGTATTTT.

The chain has TRBV6-5 and TRBJ1-4; 9 bases match TRBD1. The CDR3 covers 14 residues. CDR1 is MNHEY, CDR2 SVGAGI, per germline. The V and J ends lost 4 bases and 5 bases, in that order; junction bases with no gene match: 2. The CDR3 reads CASSSDRGNEKLFF. CDR3 DNA: TGTGCCAGCAGTTCCGACAGGGGGAATGAAAAACTGTTTTTT.

The V and J genes are TRBV6-5 and TRBJ2-1, with a weak D call TRBD2 (6 bases). V lost 6 bases and J 0 bases, leaving 9 bases between the germline ends. CDR1 is MNHEY and CDR2 is SVGAGI in the germline V gene. This CDR3 spans 14 amino acids. CDR3 sequence reads: CASSRGVSYNEQFF. CDR3 in DNA: TGTGCCAGCAGCCGCGGGGTCTCCTACAATGAGCAGTTCTTC.

This chain joins TRBV5-1 and TRBJ2-3, with D perhaps TRBD1 or TRBD2 (5 bases each). The CDR3 spans 14 residues. V lost 5 bases, J lost 1 base, and 11 bases lay in between. The V gene's germline CDR1 is SGHRS and CDR2 YFSETQ. This CDR3 reads CASRAGTGTDTQYF. CDR3 nucleotide sequence: TGCGCCAGCAGAGCTGGGACGGGCACAGATACGCAGTATTTT.

V usage is TRBV30 and J usage is TRBJ2-7; D is unclear. The J call may be faulty, since TRBJ2-1 better matches the DNA end. The CDR3 is 11 amino acids. Germline V gene data show CDR1 as GTSNPN and CDR2 as SVGIG (reference sequence). CDR3 sequence reads: CAWSVQNEQFF. The CDR3 DNA is TGTGCCTGGAGTGTTCAGAATGAGCAGTTCTTC.

J is TRBJ2-7 and V is TRBV28, with no clear D. Germline CDR1 and CDR2: MDHEN and SYDVKM. V was cut by 4 bases and J by 2 bases, with 9 bases left in between. The CDR3 is 13 residues long. CDR3 region: CASSSRPAYEQYF. CDR3 nucleotides: TGTGCCAGCAGTTCTCGACCCGCCTACGAGCAGTACTTC.

The chain carries TRBV19 and TRBJ1-2; 8 bases agree with TRBD1. The CDR3 totals 15 residues. V shed 3 bases and J 1 base; nucleotides not matched to a gene: 4. Germline values: CDR1 LNHDA, CDR2 SQIVND (reference sequence). CDR3 sequence (DNA): TGTGCCAGTAGTATTGGGACAGGCCTTAACTATGGCTACACCTTC. Encoded protein: CASSIGTGLNYGYTF.

Turning to this clone: A read error may produce the germline difference seen at one junction end. In the same sample, other DNA sequences code for this CDR3. The chain carries TRBV24-1 and TRBJ1-6, with 9 positions matching TRBD1. The CDR3 contains 15 residues. Germline CDR1 and CDR2: KGHDR and SFDVKD. In DNA form, the CDR3 reads TGTGCCACCAGTGATTTGACAGGGGGCTATTCGCCCCTCCACTTT. This encodes CATSDLTGGYSPLHF.

V is TRBV18 and J is TRBJ2-5; 7 bases map to TRBD1. Germline CDR1 and CDR2: KGHSH and LQKENI. Trimming removed 4 bases from V and 2 bases from J; junction bases left unmatched: 1. The CDR3 runs 13 residues. The CDR3 DNA follows: TGTGCCAGCTCACAGGGACAGCAAGAGACCCAGTACTTC. Its translation is CASSQGQQETQYF.

The chain recombines TRBV5-1 with TRBJ1-3; D is uncertain. The CDR3 has 13 residues. Germline V CDR1 and CDR2: SGHRS, YFSETQ. V was shortened by 5 bases and J by 0 bases, with 6 bases between the two germline ends. The CDR3 DNA reads as TGCGCCAGCAGACCTAGCTCTGGAAACACCATATATTTT. It codes for CASRPSSGNTIYF. Full variable domain (missing parts from reference TRBV5-1 and TRBJ1-3): KAGVTQTPRYLIKTRGQQVTLSCSPISGHRSVSWYQQTPGQGLQFLFEYFSETQRNKGNFPGRFSGRQFSNSRSEMNVSTLELGDSALYLCASRPSSGNTIYFGEGSWLTVV.